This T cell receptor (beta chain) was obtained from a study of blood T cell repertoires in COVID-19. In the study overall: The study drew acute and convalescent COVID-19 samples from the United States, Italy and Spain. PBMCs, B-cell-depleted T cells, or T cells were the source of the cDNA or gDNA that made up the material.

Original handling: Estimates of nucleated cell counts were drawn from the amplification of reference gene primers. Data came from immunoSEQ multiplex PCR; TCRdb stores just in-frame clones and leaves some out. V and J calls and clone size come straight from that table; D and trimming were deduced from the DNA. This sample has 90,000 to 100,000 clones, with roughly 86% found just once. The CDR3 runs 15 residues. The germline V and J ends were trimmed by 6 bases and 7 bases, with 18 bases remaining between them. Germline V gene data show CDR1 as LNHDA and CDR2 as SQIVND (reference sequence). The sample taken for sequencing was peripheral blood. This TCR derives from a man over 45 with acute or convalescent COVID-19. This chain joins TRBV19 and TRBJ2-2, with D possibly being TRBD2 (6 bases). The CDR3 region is CASRPGTLGGGELFF. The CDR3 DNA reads TGTGCCAGTAGGCCCGGGACGCTCGGGGGCGGGGAGCTGTTTTTT. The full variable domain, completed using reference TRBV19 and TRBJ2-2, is DGGITQSPKYLFRKEGQNVTLSCEQNLNHDAMYWYRQDPGQGLRLIYYSQIVNDFQKGDIAEGYSVSREKKESFPLTVTSAQKNPTAFYLCASRPGTLGGGELFFGEGSRLTVL.